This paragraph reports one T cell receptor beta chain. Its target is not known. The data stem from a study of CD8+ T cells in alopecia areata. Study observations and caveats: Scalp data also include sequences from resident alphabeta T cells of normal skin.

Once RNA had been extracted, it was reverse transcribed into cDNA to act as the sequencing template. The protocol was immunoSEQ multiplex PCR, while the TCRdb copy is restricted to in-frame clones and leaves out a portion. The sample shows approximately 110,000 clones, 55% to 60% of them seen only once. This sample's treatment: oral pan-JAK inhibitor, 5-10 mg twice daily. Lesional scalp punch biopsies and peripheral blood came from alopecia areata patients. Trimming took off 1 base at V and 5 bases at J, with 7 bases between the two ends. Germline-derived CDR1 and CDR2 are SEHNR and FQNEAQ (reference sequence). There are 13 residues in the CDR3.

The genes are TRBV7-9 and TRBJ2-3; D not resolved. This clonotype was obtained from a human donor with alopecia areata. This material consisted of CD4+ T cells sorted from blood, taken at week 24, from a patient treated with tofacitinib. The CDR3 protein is CASSLGSGDTQYF. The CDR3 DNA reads TGTGCCAGCAGCTTAGGATCCGGAGATACGCAGTATTTT.